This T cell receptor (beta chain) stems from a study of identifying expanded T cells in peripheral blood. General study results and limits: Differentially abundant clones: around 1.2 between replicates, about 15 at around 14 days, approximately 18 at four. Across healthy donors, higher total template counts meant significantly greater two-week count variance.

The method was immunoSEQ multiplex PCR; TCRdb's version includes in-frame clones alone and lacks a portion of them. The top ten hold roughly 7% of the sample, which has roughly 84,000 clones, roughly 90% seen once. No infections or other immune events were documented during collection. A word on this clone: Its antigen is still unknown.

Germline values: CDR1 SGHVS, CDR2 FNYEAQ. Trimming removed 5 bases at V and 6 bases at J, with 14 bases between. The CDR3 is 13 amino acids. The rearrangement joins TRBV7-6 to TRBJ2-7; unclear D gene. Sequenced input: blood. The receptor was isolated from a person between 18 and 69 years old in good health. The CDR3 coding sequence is TGTGCCAGCAGCCCCTCCCGAGGCGGCGAGCAGTACTTC. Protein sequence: CASSPSRGGEQYF.